Sequencing of this T cell receptor beta chain was carried out in a study of brain T cells in children with intractable seizures. Time point specified: blood from clinic visit 5 months post-surgery; TSC patient then seizure free. Profiled with immunoSEQ multiplex PCR; TCRdb holds only in-frame clones, not every one. The sample shows about 340,000 clones, about 93% of them seen only once. With V trimmed by 3 bases and J by 0 bases, 6 bases remained unmatched. This CDR3 is built from 16 residues. The germline V gene encodes CDR1 MDHEN and CDR2 SYDVKM. This receptor was identified in a boy less than two years old with tuberous sclerosis and intractable seizures. The chain uses TRBV28 and TRBJ2-3, with 7 positions matching TRBD2. This specimen was peripheral blood, taken less than 6 months after surgery. CDR3: CASSFVGGDSTDTQYF. DNA of the CDR3: TGTGCCAGCAGTTTTGTTGGGGGGGATAGCACAGATACGCAGTATTTT.